This TCR beta chain came from a study of blood T cell repertoires in COVID-19. Libraries were prepared by immunoSEQ multiplex PCR; TCRdb keeps only in-frame clonotypes and omits some of them. The table has approximately 140,000 clones, 88% seen once; the top ten hold 1.2%. Looked up from germline, CDR1 is MNHEY and CDR2 is SMNVEV (reference sequence). V gave up 8 bases and J gave up 5 bases; unmatched junction bases: 16. The CDR3 extends over 16 amino acids. The sample holds one count of this clone. The source of this sequence is a woman aged 25 to 39 with acute COVID-19. This chain joins TRBV27 and TRBJ2-5; 8 positions match TRBD2. The sample was PBMCs or T cells enriched from blood (not recorded which). The DNA of the CDR3 is TGTGCCAGCTCGCAATCTTCGGGAGGGGTTCCCGAGACCCAGTACTTC. Translation gives CASSQSSGGVPETQYF.